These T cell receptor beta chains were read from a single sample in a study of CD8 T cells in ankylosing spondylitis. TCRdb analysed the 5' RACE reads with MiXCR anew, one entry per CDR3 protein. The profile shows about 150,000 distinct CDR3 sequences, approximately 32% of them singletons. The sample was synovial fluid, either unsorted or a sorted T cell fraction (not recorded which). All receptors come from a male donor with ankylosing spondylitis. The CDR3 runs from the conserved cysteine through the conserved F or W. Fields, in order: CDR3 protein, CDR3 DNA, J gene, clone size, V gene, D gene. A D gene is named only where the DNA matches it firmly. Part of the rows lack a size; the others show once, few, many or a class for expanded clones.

CDR3: CASSTRQGVTEAFF; DNA: TGTGCCAGCAGCACCCGACAGGGCGTAACTGAAGCTTTCTTT; J: TRBJ1-1; size: -; V: TRBV11-2; D: TRBD1
CDR3: CASSLGAGQNQPQHF; DNA: TGTGCCAGCAGTTTAGGGGCAGGGCAGAATCAGCCCCAGCATTTT; J: TRBJ1-5; size: few; V: TRBV27; D: -
CDR3: CASSLSWDSSSEQYF; DNA: TGTGCCAGCAGTTTATCTTGGGACTCATCGTCCGAGCAGTACTTC; J: TRBJ2-7; size: -; V: TRBV27; D: -
CDR3: CASSGGQPPTGELFF; DNA: TGTGCCAGCAGCGGAGGGCAACCCCCGACCGGGGAGCTGTTTTTT; J: TRBJ2-2; size: many; V: TRBV9; D: -
CDR3: CASRPSLAGETQYF; DNA: TGCGCCAGCAGACCCTCACTGGCAGGGGAGACCCAGTACTTC; J: TRBJ2-5; size: many; V: TRBV5-1; D: -
CDR3: CSAETGDPTDTQYF; DNA: TGCAGTGCGGAGACAGGGGATCCCACAGATACGCAGTATTTT; J: TRBJ2-3; size: -; V: TRBV20-1; D: TRBD1
CDR3: CASSQEFRLAGELFF; DNA: TGTGCCAGCAGCCAAGAGTTTCGACTAGCCGGGGAGCTGTTTTTT; J: TRBJ2-2; size: -; V: TRBV3-1; D: -
CDR3: CSASMRGGGSDTQYF; DNA: TGCAGTGCTAGTATGCGGGGGGGCGGATCAGATACGCAGTATTTT; J: TRBJ2-3; size: many; V: TRBV20-1; D: TRBD2
CDR3: CASSSFAANTGELFF; DNA: TGTGCCAGCAGCTCCTTTGCAGCCAACACCGGGGAGCTGTTTTTT; J: TRBJ2-2; size: many; V: TRBV11-2; D: -
CDR3: CSATLSGGTYEQYF; DNA: TGCAGTGCTACCCTTAGCGGGGGGACCTACGAGCAGTACTTC; J: TRBJ2-7; size: -; V: TRBV20-1; D: TRBD2
CDR3: CASSVSGLAGSGELFF; DNA: TGTGCCAGCAGCGTCTCGGGACTAGCGGGATCCGGGGAGCTGTTTTTT; J: TRBJ2-2; size: -; V: TRBV7-9; D: TRBD2
CDR3: CASSYSKNRAAEAFF; DNA: TGTGCCAGCAGTTACTCGAAAAACAGGGCTGCTGAAGCTTTCTTT; J: TRBJ1-1; size: many; V: TRBV6-2/TRBV6-3; D: -
CDR3: CASTKWQGAGTEAFF; DNA: TGTGCCAGCACTAAGTGGCAGGGGGCTGGAACTGAAGCTTTCTTT; J: TRBJ1-1; size: -; V: TRBV6-1; D: TRBD1
CDR3: CSVAKSGGFDEQYF; DNA: TGCAGCGTTGCAAAGTCAGGGGGCTTCGACGAGCAGTACTTC; J: TRBJ2-7; size: few; V: TRBV29-1; D: TRBD1
CDR3: CASKTDQHSGNTIYF; DNA: TGTGCCAGCAAAACAGATCAGCACTCTGGAAACACCATATATTTT; J: TRBJ1-3; size: -; V: TRBV7-9; D: -
CDR3: CASSPRTELRTDTQYF; DNA: TGTGCCAGCAGCCCGAGGACAGAACTGCGCACAGATACGCAGTATTTT; J: TRBJ2-3; size: few; V: TRBV11-2; D: -
CDR3: CSAREVQDREAFF; DNA: TGCAGTGCTAGAGAGGTGCAGGACCGTGAAGCTTTCTTT; J: TRBJ1-1; size: few; V: TRBV20-1; D: -
CDR3: CASSLVDRANTEAFF; DNA: TGTGCCAGCAGCCTTGTCGACAGGGCGAACACTGAAGCTTTCTTT; J: TRBJ1-1; size: -; V: TRBV7-8; D: TRBD1
CDR3: CSASPRGWGKNYGYTF; DNA: TGCAGTGCTAGCCCCCGGGGGTGGGGGAAGAACTATGGCTACACCTTC; J: TRBJ1-2; size: -; V: TRBV20-1; D: -
CDR3: CSANLGAGAGELFF; DNA: TGCAGTGCTAATCTAGGGGCGGGAGCCGGGGAGCTGTTTTTT; J: TRBJ2-2; size: -; V: TRBV20-1; D: TRBD2
CDR3: CASSQAQGGGGAYEQYF; DNA: TGCGCCAGCAGCCAGGCGCAGGGGGGCGGGGGCGCCTACGAGCAGTACTTC; J: TRBJ2-7; size: few; V: TRBV4-3; D: -
CDR3: CSARLNTGFYQPQHF; DNA: TGCAGTGCTAGACTAAACACAGGGTTCTATCAGCCCCAGCATTTT; J: TRBJ1-5; size: -; V: TRBV20-1; D: -
CDR3: CAWSTGLAGLTDTQYF; DNA: TGTGCCTGGAGTACTGGACTAGCGGGGCTCACAGATACGCAGTATTTT; J: TRBJ2-3; size: -; V: TRBV30; D: TRBD2
CDR3: CSARDGPYEQYF; DNA: TGCAGCGCCCGGGACGGCCCCTACGAGCAGTACTTC; J: TRBJ2-7; size: -; V: TRBV29-1; D: -
CDR3: CASSPQDRVDSPLHF; DNA: TGTGCCAGCTCACCCCAGGACAGGGTCGATTCACCCCTCCACTTT; J: TRBJ1-6; size: once; V: TRBV18; D: TRBD1
CDR3: CARVTGTGGTGELFF; DNA: TGTGCCAGGGTAACCGGGACAGGGGGCACCGGGGAGCTGTTTTTT; J: TRBJ2-2; size: -; V: TRBV7-2; D: TRBD1
CDR3: CSARRSTSPSNQPQHF; DNA: TGCAGTGCTAGAAGATCCACCTCCCCCAGCAATCAGCCCCAGCATTTT; J: TRBJ1-5; size: -; V: TRBV20-1; D: -
CDR3: CASSPGQPENEQYF; DNA: TGTGCCAGCAGCCCGGGACAGCCAGAAAACGAGCAGTACTTC; J: TRBJ2-7; size: -; V: TRBV7-2; D: TRBD1
CDR3: CASSRQGTTNTDTQYF; DNA: TGTGCCAGCAGCCGCCAGGGGACGACAAACACAGATACGCAGTATTTT; J: TRBJ2-3; size: -; V: TRBV14; D: -
CDR3: CASSQDLLLGGGSNTGELFF; DNA: TGCGCCAGCAGCCAAGATTTACTTTTAGGTGGCGGGAGTAACACCGGGGAGCTGTTTTTT; J: TRBJ2-2; size: -; V: TRBV4-1; D: TRBD2
CDR3: CASSHSRVEQYF; DNA: TGTGCCAGCAGCCATTCGCGGGTCGAGCAGTACTTC; J: TRBJ2-7; size: -; V: TRBV6-1; D: -
CDR3: CATSRAQSEAFF; DNA: TGTGCCACCAGCAGAGCGCAGAGTGAAGCTTTCTTT; J: TRBJ1-1; size: many; V: TRBV15; D: -
CDR3: CASSPDRGNEQFF; DNA: TGTGCCAGCAGCCCGGACAGGGGCAATGAGCAGTTCTTC; J: TRBJ2-1; size: many; V: TRBV5-5; D: TRBD1
CDR3: CSGGDNAYGYTF; DNA: TGCAGTGGGGGGGACAACGCTTATGGCTACACCTTC; J: TRBJ1-2; size: many; V: TRBV20-1; D: -
CDR3: CASTVGHGYEKLFF; DNA: TGTGCCAGCACAGTGGGGCATGGTTATGAAAAACTGTTTTTT; J: TRBJ1-4; size: -; V: TRBV5-6; D: -
CDR3: CASMRLAGGEQFF; DNA: TGTGCCAGCATGCGACTAGCGGGGGGTGAGCAGTTCTTC; J: TRBJ2-1; size: -; V: TRBV12-3/TRBV12-4; D: TRBD2
CDR3: CASSQGLAGGLGAKNIQYF; DNA: TGTGCCAGCAGCCAAGGACTAGCGGGGGGGCTTGGTGCCAAAAACATTCAGTACTTC; J: TRBJ2-4; size: many; V: TRBV3-1; D: TRBD2
CDR3: CASSFDLGSPLHF; DNA: TGTGCCAGCAGCTTCGACCTGGGTTCACCCCTCCACTTT; J: TRBJ1-6; size: many; V: TRBV13; D: -
CDR3: CASRGWQGRETQYF; DNA: TGTGCCAGCAGGGGGTGGCAGGGGCGGGAGACCCAGTACTTC; J: TRBJ2-5; size: many; V: TRBV27; D: -
CDR3: CASSPRGIYGYTF; DNA: TGCGCCAGCAGCCCTAGGGGGATTTATGGCTACACCTTC; J: TRBJ1-2; size: -; V: TRBV5-1; D: -
CDR3: CASSVVPTGRTIYGYTF; DNA: TGTGCCAGCAGCGTAGTCCCGACGGGACGGACCATCTATGGCTACACCTTC; J: TRBJ1-2; size: -; V: TRBV9; D: -
CDR3: CAIRYTDSGNTIYF; DNA: TGTGCCATCAGGTACACAGACTCTGGAAACACCATATATTTT; J: TRBJ1-3; size: once; V: TRBV10-3; D: -
CDR3: CAISESSGGLYNEQFF; DNA: TGTGCCATCAGTGAGTCTAGCGGGGGCCTCTACAATGAGCAGTTCTTC; J: TRBJ2-1; size: few; V: TRBV10-3; D: TRBD2
CDR3: CASSAAGGVSSEKLFF; DNA: TGTGCCAGCAGTGCCGCCGGGGGGGTGTCGAGTGAAAAACTGTTTTTT; J: TRBJ1-4; size: -; V: TRBV25-1; D: -
CDR3: CASSPAGGFYEQYF; DNA: TGTGCCAGCAGCCCAGCGGGAGGGTTCTACGAGCAGTACTTC; J: TRBJ2-7; size: many; V: TRBV9; D: TRBD2
CDR3: CASRGTGGTYEQYF; DNA: TGTGCCAGCAGGGGGACGGGGGGCACCTACGAGCAGTACTTC; J: TRBJ2-7; size: -; V: TRBV6-1; D: -
CDR3: CSARDGGRSSYNEQFF; DNA: TGCAGTGCTAGAGATGGAGGTCGAAGCTCCTACAATGAGCAGTTCTTC; J: TRBJ2-1; size: many; V: TRBV20-1; D: -
CDR3: CSATGMSSTDTQYF; DNA: TGCAGCGCGACAGGGATGAGTTCGACAGATACGCAGTATTTT; J: TRBJ2-3; size: few; V: TRBV29-1; D: TRBD1
CDR3: CASSQDGEVGETQYF; DNA: TGTGCCAGCAGCCAAGACGGAGAGGTTGGGGAGACCCAGTACTTC; J: TRBJ2-5; size: medium-sized; V: TRBV3-1; D: -
CDR3: CASSPIWAGGTNEQFF; DNA: TGCGCCAGCAGCCCCATCTGGGCGGGGGGAACCAATGAGCAGTTCTTC; J: TRBJ2-1; size: -; V: TRBV5-1; D: TRBD2
CDR3: CASSSGWSGTYEQYF; DNA: TGCGCCAGCAGCTCGGGATGGTCCGGGACCTACGAGCAGTACTTC; J: TRBJ2-7; size: few; V: TRBV5-1; D: -
CDR3: CASSMTQVYVSGANVLTF; DNA: TGTGCCAGTAGTATGACACAGGTTTACGTCTCTGGGGCCAACGTCCTGACTTTC; J: TRBJ2-6; size: few; V: TRBV19; D: -
CDR3: CASSLINGDSGANVLTF; DNA: TGTGCCAGCAGCCTTATTAATGGTGATTCTGGGGCCAACGTCCTGACTTTC; J: TRBJ2-6; size: few; V: TRBV5-5; D: -
CDR3: CASSFRDQGSPLHF; DNA: TGTGCCAGCAGTTTCCGGGACCAAGGATCACCCCTCCACTTT; J: TRBJ1-6; size: -; V: TRBV12-3/TRBV12-4; D: -
CDR3: CASSLKELSNQPQHF; DNA: TGTGCCAGCAGTCTGAAGGAATTAAGCAATCAGCCCCAGCATTTT; J: TRBJ1-5; size: many; V: TRBV28; D: -
CDR3: CASSKRGLANEKLFF; DNA: TGTGCCAGCAGTAAAAGGGGGCTAGCTAATGAAAAACTGTTTTTT; J: TRBJ1-4; size: -; V: TRBV28; D: TRBD1
CDR3: CASSPGQGPINEQFF; DNA: TGCGCCAGCAGCCCCGGACAGGGGCCCATCAATGAGCAGTTCTTC; J: TRBJ2-1; size: -; V: TRBV5-1; D: TRBD1